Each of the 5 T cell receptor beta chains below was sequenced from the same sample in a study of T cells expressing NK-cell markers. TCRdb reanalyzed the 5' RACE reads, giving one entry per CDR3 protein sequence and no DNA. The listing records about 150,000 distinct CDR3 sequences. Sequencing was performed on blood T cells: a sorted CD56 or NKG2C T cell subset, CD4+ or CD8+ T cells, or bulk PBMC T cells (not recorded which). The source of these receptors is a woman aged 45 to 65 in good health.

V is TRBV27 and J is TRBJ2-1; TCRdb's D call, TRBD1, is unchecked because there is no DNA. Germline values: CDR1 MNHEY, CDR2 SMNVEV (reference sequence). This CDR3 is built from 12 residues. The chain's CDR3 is CASSPTGTQQFF.

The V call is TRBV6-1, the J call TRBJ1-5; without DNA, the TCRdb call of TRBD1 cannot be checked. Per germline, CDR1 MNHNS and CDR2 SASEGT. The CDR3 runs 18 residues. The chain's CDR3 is CASSEAWNREDVSQPQHF.

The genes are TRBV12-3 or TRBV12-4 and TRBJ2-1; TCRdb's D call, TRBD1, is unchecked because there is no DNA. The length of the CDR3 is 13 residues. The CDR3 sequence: CASRAGVYNEQFF.

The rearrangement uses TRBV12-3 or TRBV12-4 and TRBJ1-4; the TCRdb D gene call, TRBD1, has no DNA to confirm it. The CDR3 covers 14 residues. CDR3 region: CASSLAGGDEKLFF.

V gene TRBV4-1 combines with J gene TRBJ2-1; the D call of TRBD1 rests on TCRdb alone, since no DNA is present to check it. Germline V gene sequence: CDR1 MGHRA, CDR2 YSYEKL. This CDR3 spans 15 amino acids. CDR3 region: CASSYETTGYNEQFF.